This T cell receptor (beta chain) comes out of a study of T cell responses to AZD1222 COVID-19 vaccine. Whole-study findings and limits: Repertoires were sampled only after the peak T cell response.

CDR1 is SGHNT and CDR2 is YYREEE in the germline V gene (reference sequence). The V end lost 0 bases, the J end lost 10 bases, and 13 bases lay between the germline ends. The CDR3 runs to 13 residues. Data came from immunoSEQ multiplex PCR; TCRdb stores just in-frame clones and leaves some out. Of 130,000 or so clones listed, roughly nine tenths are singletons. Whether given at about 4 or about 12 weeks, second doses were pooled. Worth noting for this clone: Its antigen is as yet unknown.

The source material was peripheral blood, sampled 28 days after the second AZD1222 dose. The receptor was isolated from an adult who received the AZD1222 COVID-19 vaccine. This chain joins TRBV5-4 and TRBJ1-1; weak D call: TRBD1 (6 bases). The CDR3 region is CASSLDGGRGAFF. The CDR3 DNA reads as TGTGCCAGCAGCTTGGACGGGGGCAGAGGAGCTTTCTTT.